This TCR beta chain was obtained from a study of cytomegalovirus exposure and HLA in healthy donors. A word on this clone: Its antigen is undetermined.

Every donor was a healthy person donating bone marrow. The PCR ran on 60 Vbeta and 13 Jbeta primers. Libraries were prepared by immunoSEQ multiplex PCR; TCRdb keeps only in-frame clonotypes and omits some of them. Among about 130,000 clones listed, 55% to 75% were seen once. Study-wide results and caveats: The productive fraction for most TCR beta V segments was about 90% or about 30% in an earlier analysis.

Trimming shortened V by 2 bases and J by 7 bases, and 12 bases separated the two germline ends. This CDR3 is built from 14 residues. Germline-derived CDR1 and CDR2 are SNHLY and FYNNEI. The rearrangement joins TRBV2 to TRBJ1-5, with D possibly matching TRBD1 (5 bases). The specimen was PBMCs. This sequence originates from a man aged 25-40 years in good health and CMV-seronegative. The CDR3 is CASSELRVDQPQHF. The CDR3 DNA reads TGTGCCAGCAGTGAACTCAGGGTGGACCAGCCCCAGCATTTT.